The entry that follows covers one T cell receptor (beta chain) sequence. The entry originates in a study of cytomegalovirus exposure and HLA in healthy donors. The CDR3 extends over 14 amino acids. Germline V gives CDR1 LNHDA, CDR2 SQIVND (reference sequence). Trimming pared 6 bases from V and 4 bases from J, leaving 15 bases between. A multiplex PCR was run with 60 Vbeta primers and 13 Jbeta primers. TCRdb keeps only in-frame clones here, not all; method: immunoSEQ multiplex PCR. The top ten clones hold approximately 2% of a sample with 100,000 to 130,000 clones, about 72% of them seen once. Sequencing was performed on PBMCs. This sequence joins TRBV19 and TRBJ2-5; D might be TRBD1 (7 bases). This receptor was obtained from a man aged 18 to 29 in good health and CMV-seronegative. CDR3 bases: TGTGCCAGTAGAAGGACAGGAGGGGCAGAGACCCAGTACTTC. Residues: CASRRTGGAETQYF.